A single sample is the source of the 2 T cell receptor beta chains below, sequenced in a study of PD-L1 blockade in urothelial cancer. This table comes from immunoSEQ multiplex PCR, and its TCRdb copy is limited to in-frame clones, with some not included. This sample has approximately 100,000 clones, with roughly 88% found just once. Sequenced material: PBMCs, taken around atezolizumab (anti-PD-L1) treatment. All receptors come from a man between 45 and 60 years old with urothelial cancer.

This clone was observed once. This chain uses TRBV5-4 with TRBJ2-3; D is ambiguous. Germline CDR1 reads SGHNT; CDR2 reads YYREEE (reference sequence). This CDR3 is built from 13 residues. Trimming shortened V by 4 bases and J by 2 bases, and 8 bases separated the two germline ends. CDR3 region: CASSHKSTDTQYF. In DNA form, the CDR3 reads TGTGCCAGCAGCCACAAGTCCACAGATACGCAGTATTTT.

The chain is built from TRBV28 and TRBJ1-5; TRBD1 is a possible D gene (5 bases). V gave up 7 bases and J gave up 2 bases, with 18 bases separating them. The CDR3 runs to 16 residues. The germline V gene has CDR1 MDHEN and CDR2 SYDVKM. CDR3 residues: CASTGGEGRGNQPQHF. The CDR3 nucleotides are TGTGCCAGCACGGGGGGGGAGGGTAGGGGCAATCAGCCCCAGCATTTT.